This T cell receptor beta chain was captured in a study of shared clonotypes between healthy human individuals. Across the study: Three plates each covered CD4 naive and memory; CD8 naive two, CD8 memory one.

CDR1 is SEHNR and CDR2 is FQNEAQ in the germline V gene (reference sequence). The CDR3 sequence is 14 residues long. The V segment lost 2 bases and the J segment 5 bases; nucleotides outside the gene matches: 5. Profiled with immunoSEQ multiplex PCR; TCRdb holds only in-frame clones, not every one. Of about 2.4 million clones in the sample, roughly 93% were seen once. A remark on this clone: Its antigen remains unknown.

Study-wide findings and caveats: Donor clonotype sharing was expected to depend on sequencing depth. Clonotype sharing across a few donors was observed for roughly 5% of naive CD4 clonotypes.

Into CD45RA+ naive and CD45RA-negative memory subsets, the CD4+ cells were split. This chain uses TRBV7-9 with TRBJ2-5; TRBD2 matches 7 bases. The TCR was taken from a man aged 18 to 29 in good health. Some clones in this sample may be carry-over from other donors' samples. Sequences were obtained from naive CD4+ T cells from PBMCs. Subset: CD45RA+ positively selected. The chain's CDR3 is CASSLMAGEETQYF. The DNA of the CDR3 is TGTGCCAGCAGCTTAATGGCGGGAGAGGAGACCCAGTACTTC.